Presented here are 10 T cell receptor beta chains from one specimen sequenced in a study of CD8+ T cells in alopecia areata. The treatment was: oral pan-JAK inhibitor, 5-10 mg twice daily. Extracted from the samples, RNA was reverse transcribed into cDNA to serve as the sequencing template. TCRdb's copy holds only in-frame clones and misses some; the assay was immunoSEQ multiplex PCR. The sample consists of some 110,000 clones, 50% to 75% of them appearing once. Sequencing used CD8+ T cells sorted from blood, obtained at week 24, from a patient treated with tofacitinib. The source is a human donor with alopecia areata.

The gene calls are TRBV2 and TRBJ1-5, with D perhaps TRBD1 (6 bases). V shed 6 bases and J shed 7 bases, with 19 bases lying between them. This CDR3 comprises 15 residues. CDR1 and CDR2 (germline): SNHLY, FYNNEI. The CDR3 loop is CASRDSVGKGQPQHF. CDR3 nucleotide sequence: TGTGCCAGCAGGGACAGCGTGGGTAAAGGCCAGCCCCAGCATTTT.

The V gene is TRBV6-5, the J gene TRBJ1-2; the D is unclear. Trimming took off 6 bases at V and 5 bases at J, with 10 bases between the two ends. This CDR3 has 12 amino acids. From germline, CDR1 is MNHEY and CDR2 SVGAGI. The CDR3: CASRPEGYGYTF. The CDR3 nucleotides read TGTGCCAGCAGGCCCGAGGGTTATGGCTACACCTTC.

In this sample, this clone turned up a few times. V gene TRBV7-4 combines with J gene TRBJ2-7; possible D gene TRBD1, 6 bases. Germline V gene sequence: CDR1 SGHVT, CDR2 SQSDAQ. The CDR3 extends over 18 amino acids. V was pared by 1 base and J by 0 bases, with 19 bases between. The CDR3: CASSLESAGAKSSYEQYF. CDR3 DNA sequence: TGTGCCAGCAGCTTAGAGTCGGCAGGGGCTAAGAGCTCCTACGAGCAGTACTTC.

This clone was found a few times. V gene TRBV29-1 combines with J gene TRBJ2-5; possibly TRBD2 for D (6 bases). Germline-derived CDR1 and CDR2 are SQVTM and ANQGSEA. The length of the CDR3 is 15 residues. The germline V and J ends were trimmed by 8 bases and 5 bases, with 24 bases remaining between them. The CDR3 sequence: CSTRVGVTSKETQYF. CDR3 sequence (DNA): TGCAGCACCCGGGTGGGGGTGACTAGTAAGGAGACCCAGTACTTC. Supplemented by reference TRBV29-1 and TRBJ2-5, the full variable domain reads SAVISQKPSRDICQRGTSLTIQCQVDSQVTMMFWYRQQPGQSLTLIATANQGSEATYESGFVIDKFPISRPNLTFSTLTVSNMSPEDSSIYLCSTRVGVTSKETQYFGPGTRLLVL.

The chain recombines TRBV19 with TRBJ1-5; tentatively, D is TRBD1 (6 bases). Trimming pared 6 bases from V and 0 bases from J, leaving 15 bases between. Looked up from germline, CDR1 is LNHDA and CDR2 is SQIVND (reference sequence). The CDR3 extends over 16 amino acids. The CDR3 DNA reads as TGTGCCAGTAGATCGGACAGAGATTATAGCAATCAGCCCCAGCATTTT. It translates to CASRSDRDYSNQPQHF.

The rearrangement joins TRBV25-1 to TRBJ1-2; D uncertain. The germline V and J ends were trimmed by 4 bases and 4 bases, with 10 bases remaining between them. The CDR3 covers 13 residues. Per the germline V gene, CDR1 is MGHDK and CDR2 is SYGVNS. The CDR3: CASSVKGAYGYTF. CDR3 nucleotide sequence: TGTGCCAGCAGTGTCAAGGGAGCCTATGGCTACACCTTC.

This clone was seen only a few times. The junction does not match germline at one end; this may be a read error. The chain joins TRBV7-7 to TRBJ2-5, with TRBD1 matching 10 bases. CDR3 size: 15 residues. The V gene's germline CDR1 is SSHAT and CDR2 FNYEAQ (reference sequence). In DNA, the CDR3 is TGTGCTAGCAGCTTGGGACAGGGGTTAAGGGAGACCCAGTACTTC. Amino acid sequence: CASSLGQGLRETQYF. The full variable domain, completed using reference TRBV7-7 and TRBJ2-5, is GAGVSQSPRYKVTKRGQDVTLRCDPISSHATLYWYQQALGQGPEFLTYFNYEAQPDKSGLPSDRFSAERPEGSISTLTIQRTEQRDSAMYRCASSLGQGLRETQYFGPGTRLLVL.

The V call is TRBV7-9, the J call TRBJ2-2; tentative D call: TRBD1 (5 bases). Trimming took 9 bases from V and 6 from J, leaving 17 bases between them. This CDR3 has 14 amino acids. Germline V CDR1 and CDR2: SEHNR, FQNEAQ (reference sequence). CDR3 loop: CASFGQGDPGELFF. The CDR3 bases are TGTGCCAGTTTTGGGCAGGGTGATCCCGGGGAGCTGTTTTTT. The full variable domain, with the rest looked up from reference TRBV7-9 and TRBJ2-2, is DTGVSQNPRHKITKRGQNVTFRCDPISEHNRLYWYRQTLGQGPEFLTYFQNEAQLEKSRLLSDRFSAERPKGSFSTLEIQRTEQGDSAMYLCASFGQGDPGELFFGEGSRLTVL.

This clone was picked up a small number of times. This chain uses TRBV25-1 with TRBJ2-2; either TRBD1 or TRBD2 may supply D (5 bases each). Per germline, CDR1 MGHDK and CDR2 SYGVNS. The ends were cut back, 5 bases at V and 6 bases at J, with 16 bases in the middle. The CDR3 is 15 residues long. The CDR3 DNA sequence: TGTGCCAGCAGTAGGACGAATAGGGACGCCGGGGAGCTGTTTTTT. It encodes CASSRTNRDAGELFF.

The rearrangement links TRBV4-1 to TRBJ2-7, with D perhaps matching TRBD1 or TRBD2 (5 bases each). Germline lookup yields CDR1 MGHRA and CDR2 YSYEKL. This CDR3 has 15 amino acids. Deletions cut 3 bases from V and 0 bases from J, with 12 bases between. The CDR3 coding sequence is TGCGCCAGCAGCCACCGGGACCTACCCTCCTACGAGCAGTACTTC. Its protein is CASSHRDLPSYEQYF.